Each of the 23 T cell receptor beta chains below was sequenced from the same sample in a study of identical twins' blood T cells. Each CDR3 protein gets one entry after TCRdb re-called the 5' RACE reads with MiXCR. Altogether 300,000 to 400,000 distinct CDR3 sequences are present, roughly 28% being singletons, with the ten largest covering about 6%. Sequenced input: PBMCs. The receptors shown here come from a woman between 18 and 50 years old in good health.

This clonotype was counted only a few times. The rearrangement links TRBV10-3 to TRBJ1-1; D is unresolved. V was trimmed by 6 bases and J by 7 bases, leaving 9 bases between them. CDR3 length: 11 amino acids. Looked up from germline, CDR1 is ENHRY and CDR2 is SYGVKD. DNA for the CDR3: TGTGCCATCAGGGCAGGACTTGAAGCTTTCTTT. Its translation: CAIRAGLEAFF.

This clonotype was recorded a few times. This rearrangement joins TRBV27 to TRBJ1-6; no clear D gene. Per the germline V gene, CDR1 is MNHEY and CDR2 is SMNVEV (reference sequence). The CDR3 runs to 12 residues. Deletions cut 7 bases from V and 6 bases from J, with 7 bases between. Written as DNA, the CDR3 is TGTGCCAGCAAAAGGACTAATTCACCCCTCCACTTT. It specifies CASKRTNSPLHF.

This rearrangement joins TRBV20-1 to TRBJ1-4; D is ambiguous. CDR1 is DFQATT and CDR2 is SNEGSKA in the germline V gene (reference sequence). CDR3 length: 12 residues. CDR3 sequence (DNA): TGCAGCGTGGCCACAACTAATGAAAAACTGTTTTTT. This encodes CSVATTNEKLFF.

This clonotype was counted only a few times. CDR3 nucleotide sequence: TGCAGCGTTGAAGATCAGGCGACTAGCGGGATGGCAGATACGCAGTATTTT. It codes for CSVEDQATSGMADTQYF. The chain recombines TRBV29-1 with TRBJ2-3; 11 positions agree with TRBD2. The ends lost 0 bases at V and 4 bases at J; junction bases unmatched: 9. The CDR3 covers 17 residues. Germline assignment: CDR1 SQVTM and CDR2 ANQGSEA.

In the case of this clonotype: A much larger clone lies one base from this, so it may be a read error. The V call is TRBV5-5, the J call TRBJ2-2; 9 bases match TRBD1. From germline, CDR1 is SGHKS and CDR2 YYEKEE (reference sequence). CDR3 size: 15 residues. This chain's CDR3 is CASSSGQGYTGDLFF. The CDR3 DNA follows: TGTGCCAGCAGCTCGGGACAGGGTTACACCGGGGATCTGTTTTTT. The variable domain in full, completed from reference TRBV5-5 and TRBJ2-2, reads DAGVTQSPTHLIKTRGQQVTLRCSPISGHKSVSWYQQVLGQGPQFIFQYYEKEERGRGNFPDRFSARQFPNYSSELNVNALLLGDSALYLCASSSGQGYTGDLFFGEGSRLTVL.

V and J are TRBV9 and TRBJ2-2, with D possibly TRBD1 on 6 matching bases. V gave up 6 bases and J gave up 2 bases, with 11 bases separating them. The CDR3 covers 14 residues. Per germline, CDR1 SGDLS and CDR2 YYNGEE. Written as DNA, the CDR3 is TGTGCCAGCAACGGACAGCTAAACACCGGGGAGCTGTTTTTT. Amino acids: CASNGQLNTGELFF.

J is TRBJ2-2 and V is TRBV12-3 or TRBV12-4; 10 nucleotides align to TRBD2. Losses at the gene ends were 3 bases for V and 5 bases for J; bases not matched to a gene: 18. The CDR3 totals 20 residues. For the CDR3, the DNA is TGTGCCAGCAGTTTCTCATACCTAGCGGGGGCCCCGGGAAAAACCGGGGAGCTGTTTTTT. Its translation: CASSFSYLAGAPGKTGELFF.

This clonotype came up many times. This rearrangement joins TRBV28 to TRBJ1-2; TRBD1 might be the D (5 bases). The V and J ends lost 3 bases and 10 bases respectively, with 12 bases between them. The germline CDR1 and CDR2 sequences are MDHEN and SYDVKM. The CDR3 covers 12 residues. CDR3 nucleotides: TGTGCCAGCAGTTTCCAACGAGGGACCTACACCTTC. It encodes CASSFQRGTYTF.

The chain couples TRBV5-1 to TRBJ1-1; tentative D call: TRBD1 (6 bases). V lost 4 bases and J 3 bases, leaving 22 bases between the germline ends. The length of the CDR3 is 17 residues. CDR1 is SGHRS and CDR2 is YFSETQ in the germline V gene. The CDR3 DNA is TGCGCCAGCAGCCCCTTCCTGACTGACAGGCTGTACACTGAAGCTTTCTTT. Encoded protein: CASSPFLTDRLYTEAFF.

As concerns this clonotype: A much larger clone lies one base from this, so it may be a read error. The chain combines TRBV20-1 with TRBJ1-1; the D gene is possibly TRBD1 (6 bases). The CDR3 length is 15 residues. Germline V CDR1 and CDR2: DFQATT, SNEGSKA (reference sequence). V was shortened by 3 bases and J by 6 bases, with 20 bases between the two germline ends. The CDR3 sequence: CSASTGMGDMAEAFF. The CDR3 DNA follows: TGCAGTGCTAGTACTGGGATGGGGGACATGGCTGAAGCTTTCTTT.

The chain is built from TRBV20-1 and TRBJ1-1, with D possibly TRBD1 on 6 matching bases. V was clipped by 6 bases and J by 5 bases, with 19 bases between them. The CDR3 runs to 14 residues. Per germline, CDR1 DFQATT and CDR2 SNEGSKA (reference sequence). CDR3 DNA sequence: TGCAGTGCGACCGGCCGGGGGGCGGATACTGAAGCTTTCTTT. Its protein product is CSATGRGADTEAFF.

This sequence joins TRBV6-6 and TRBJ1-4, with a tentative D call TRBD1 (5 bases). The germline gives CDR1 MNHNY, CDR2 SVGAGI (reference sequence). The CDR3 covers 15 residues. Trimming shortened V by 4 bases and J by 0 bases, and 9 bases separated the two germline ends. The CDR3 nucleotides are TGTGCCAGCAGTTGGATAGGGGCAACTAATGAAAAACTGTTTTTT. It specifies CASSWIGATNEKLFF.

This clonotype was counted a few times. The rearrangement joins TRBV27 to TRBJ2-7; D call uncertain. Germline V gene data show CDR1 as MNHEY and CDR2 as SMNVEV (reference sequence). This CDR3 has 13 residues. Trimming removed 8 bases at V and 8 bases at J, with 19 bases between. As DNA, the CDR3 is TGTGCCAGCGCCGTGTTATTGTCGGACCAGCAGTACTTC. Its protein is CASAVLLSDQQYF.

The V and J genes are TRBV20-1 and TRBJ2-3; tentative D call: TRBD2 (6 bases). Germline V lookup: CDR1 DFQATT, CDR2 SNEGSKA (reference sequence). V gave up 2 bases and J gave up 4 bases, with 7 bases separating them. This CDR3 contains 12 residues. The CDR3 nucleotides read TGCAGTGCTAGAACTAGCCCAGATACGCAGTATTTT. Its translation is CSARTSPDTQYF.

This clonotype was detected only a few times. This chain links TRBV5-1 with TRBJ2-7, with TRBD1 matching over 7 bases. This CDR3 is 17 amino acids long. Germline trimming cut 5 bases from V and 3 bases from J; bases unmatched to any gene: 17. CDR1 and CDR2 from the germline V gene are SGHRS and YFSETQ. The CDR3 reads CASRFIAGPRDSYEQYF. In DNA form, the CDR3 reads TGCGCCAGCAGGTTTATTGCAGGTCCTCGGGACAGCTACGAGCAGTACTTC.

The chain couples TRBV29-1 to TRBJ1-1, with D tentatively TRBD1 (6 bases). V was cut by 1 base and J by 0 bases, with 15 bases left in between. CDR3 size: 16 residues. Germline V gives CDR1 SQVTM, CDR2 ANQGSEA. The CDR3 protein is CSVEVYGGALNTEAFF. The CDR3 DNA reads as TGCAGCGTTGAAGTTTATGGGGGCGCGTTGAACACTGAAGCTTTCTTT. The variable domain in full, with the rest retrieved from reference TRBV29-1 and TRBJ1-1, is SAVISQKPSRDICQRGTSLTIQCQVDSQVTMMFWYRQQPGQSLTLIATANQGSEATYESGFVIDKFPISRPNLTFSTLTVSNMSPEDSSIYLCSVEVYGGALNTEAFFGQGTRLTVV.

This clonotype was found a few times. The chain has TRBV7-2 and TRBJ1-3, with TRBD1 identical over 9 bases. Germline V gene data show CDR1 as SGHTA and CDR2 as FQGNSA. V shed 5 bases and J 6 bases; nucleotides not matched to a gene: 2. The CDR3 contains 13 residues. The CDR3 sequence is CASSRQGENTIYF. The CDR3 nucleotides are TGTGCCAGCAGCCGACAGGGGGAAAACACCATATATTTT.

Many counts were recorded for this clonotype. The gene calls are TRBV18 and TRBJ1-5; tentative D call: TRBD1 (5 bases). The length of the CDR3 is 14 residues. Trimming shortened V by 2 bases and J by 2 bases, and 7 bases separated the two germline ends. Germline-derived CDR1 and CDR2 are KGHSH and LQKENI. The CDR3 sequence is CASSPWGGNQPQHF. DNA for the CDR3: TGTGCCAGCTCACCATGGGGGGGCAATCAGCCCCAGCATTTT.

As to this clonotype: Just one base apart from a much larger clone, this may be a read error. The chain joins TRBV6-1 to TRBJ1-2; D ambiguous. Trimming stripped 2 bases from V and 6 bases from J, with 10 bases between. The germline V gene encodes CDR1 MNHNS and CDR2 SASEGT. The CDR3 spans 13 residues. The CDR3 reads CASSERLNDGYTF. In DNA, the CDR3 is TGTGCCAGCAGTGAAAGGCTAAACGATGGCTACACCTTC.

This clonotype has a handful of counts. The chain couples TRBV29-1 to TRBJ2-3; 10 nucleotides agree with TRBD2. The germline CDR1 and CDR2 sequences are SQVTM and ANQGSEA. The CDR3 contains 14 residues. The V segment lost 3 bases and the J segment 2 bases; nucleotides outside the gene matches: 2. This chain's CDR3 is CSVDGTSATDTQYF. For the CDR3, the DNA is TGCAGCGTTGACGGGACTAGCGCCACAGATACGCAGTATTTT.

The rearrangement uses TRBV6-5 and TRBJ1-2, with 8 nucleotides matching TRBD1. Per the germline V gene, CDR1 is MNHEY and CDR2 is SVGAGI. This CDR3 is built from 12 residues. Trimming at V came to 5 bases and at J to 8 bases, leaving 4 bases not matched to a gene. The CDR3 DNA reads TGTGCCAGCAGTACAGGGGGTATCGGCTACACCTTC. Protein product: CASSTGGIGYTF.

The J gene is TRBJ1-5, the V gene TRBV19; D not resolved. The CDR3 length is 14 residues. Germline assignment: CDR1 LNHDA and CDR2 SQIVND (reference sequence). The V end was cut by 2 bases, the J end by 6 bases, with 11 bases between. CDR3 DNA: TGTGCCAGTAGTATACTCCGGGGAGGTCAGCCCCAGCATTTT. Its protein product is CASSILRGGQPQHF.

This chain connects TRBV5-1 to TRBJ1-4, with D unclear. Per the germline V gene, CDR1 is SGHRS and CDR2 is YFSETQ. This CDR3 spans 14 amino acids. Deletions cut 6 bases from V and 0 bases from J, with 9 bases between. The CDR3 nucleotides are TGCGCCAGCAATAGAGTCTCAACTAATGAAAAACTGTTTTTT. Amino acids: CASNRVSTNEKLFF.